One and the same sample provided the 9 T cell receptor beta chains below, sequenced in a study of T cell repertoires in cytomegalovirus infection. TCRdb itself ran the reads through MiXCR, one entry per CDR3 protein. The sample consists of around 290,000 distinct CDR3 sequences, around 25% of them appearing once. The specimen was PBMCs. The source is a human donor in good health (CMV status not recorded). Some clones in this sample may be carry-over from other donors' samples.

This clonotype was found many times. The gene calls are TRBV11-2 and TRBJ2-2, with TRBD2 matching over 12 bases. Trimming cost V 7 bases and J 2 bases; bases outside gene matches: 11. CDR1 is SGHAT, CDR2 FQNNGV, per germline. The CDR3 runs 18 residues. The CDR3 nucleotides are TGTGCCAGCAACCTAGGGCTAGCGGGAGGGCCTAACACCGGGGAGCTGTTTTTT. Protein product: CASNLGLAGGPNTGELFF. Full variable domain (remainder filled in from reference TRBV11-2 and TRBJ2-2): EAGVAQSPRYKIIEKRQSVAFWCNPISGHATLYWYQQILGQGPKLLIQFQNNGVVDDSQLPKDRFSAERLKGVDSTLKIQPAKLEDSAVYLCASNLGLAGGPNTGELFFGEGSRLTVL.

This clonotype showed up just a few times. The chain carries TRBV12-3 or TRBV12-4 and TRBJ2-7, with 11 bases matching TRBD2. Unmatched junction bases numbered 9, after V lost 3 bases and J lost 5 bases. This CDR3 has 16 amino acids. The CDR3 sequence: CASSFQLAGVLDEQYF. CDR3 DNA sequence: TGTGCCAGCAGTTTTCAACTAGCGGGGGTTCTGGACGAGCAGTACTTC.

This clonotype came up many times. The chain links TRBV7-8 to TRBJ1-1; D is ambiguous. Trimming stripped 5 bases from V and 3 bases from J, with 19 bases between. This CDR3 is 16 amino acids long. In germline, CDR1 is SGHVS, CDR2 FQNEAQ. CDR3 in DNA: TGTGCCAGCAGCCTAATGGCAGGCTGGGCCCACACTGAAGCTTTCTTT. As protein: CASSLMAGWAHTEAFF. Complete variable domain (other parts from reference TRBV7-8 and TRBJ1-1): GAGVSQSPRYKVAKRGQDVALRCDPISGHVSLFWYQQALGQGPEFLTYFQNEAQLDKSGLPSDRFFAERPEGSVSTLKIQRTQQEDSAVYLCASSLMAGWAHTEAFFGQGTRLTVV.

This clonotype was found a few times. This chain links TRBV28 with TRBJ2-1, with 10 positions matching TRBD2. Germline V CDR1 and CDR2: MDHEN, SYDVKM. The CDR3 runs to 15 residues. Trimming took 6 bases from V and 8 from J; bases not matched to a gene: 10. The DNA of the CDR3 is TGTGCCAGCAGCTGGGGACAGCGGGAGGGCGATGAGCAGTTCTTC. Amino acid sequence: CASSWGQREGDEQFF.

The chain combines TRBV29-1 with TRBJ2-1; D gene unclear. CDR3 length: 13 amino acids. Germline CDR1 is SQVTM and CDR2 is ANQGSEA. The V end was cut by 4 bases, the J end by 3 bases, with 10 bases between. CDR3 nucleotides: TGCAGCGTTGTAAGCCGAAACTACAATGAGCAGTTCTTC. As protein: CSVVSRNYNEQFF.

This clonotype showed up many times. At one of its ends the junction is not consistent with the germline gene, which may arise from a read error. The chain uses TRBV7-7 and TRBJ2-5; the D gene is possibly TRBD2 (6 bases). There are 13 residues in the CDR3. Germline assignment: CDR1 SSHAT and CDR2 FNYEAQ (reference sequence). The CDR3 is CASSRGGWETQYF. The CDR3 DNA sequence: TGTGCTAGCAGTCGGGGAGGTTGGGAGACCCAGTACTTC.

CDR3 nucleotide sequence: TGTGCCAGCAGCTTAGTCCCCAGTAGCGGGAGGGCCGTTGAGCAGTTCTTC. It translates to CASSLVPSSGRAVEQFF. The chain couples TRBV11-2 to TRBJ2-1, with 11 bases that match TRBD2. CDR1 SGHAT and CDR2 FQNNGV come from the germline V gene. V trimming: 1 base; J trimming: 9 bases; junction bases outside the gene matches: 11. This CDR3 has 17 residues.

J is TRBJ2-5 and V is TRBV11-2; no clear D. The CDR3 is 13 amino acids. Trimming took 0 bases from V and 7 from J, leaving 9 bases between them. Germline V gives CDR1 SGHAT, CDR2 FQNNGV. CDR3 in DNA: TGTGCCAGCAGCTTAGATGCGACTGGGACCCAGTACTTC. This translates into CASSLDATGTQYF.

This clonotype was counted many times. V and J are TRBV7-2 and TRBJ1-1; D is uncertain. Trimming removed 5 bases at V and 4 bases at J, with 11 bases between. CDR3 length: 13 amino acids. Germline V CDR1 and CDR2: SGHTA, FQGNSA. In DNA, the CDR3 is TGTGCCAGCAGCGCCCAAATGTCCACTGAAGCTTTCTTT. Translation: CASSAQMSTEAFF.